Presented here are 19 T cell receptor beta chains from one specimen sequenced in a study of T cell responses to AZD1222 COVID-19 vaccine. Assay: immunoSEQ multiplex PCR; the TCRdb copy retains only in-frame clones and omits some. The repertoire holds about 110,000 clones, roughly 90% seen once, with 3.5% to 4.5% in the top ten. The sequences come from peripheral blood, collected on day 0 of AZD1222 vaccination. The receptors come from an adult in good health.

The chain employs TRBV7-9 and TRBJ2-5; the match to TRBD1 covers 8 bases. CDR3 length: 14 residues. Germline assignment: CDR1 SEHNR and CDR2 FQNEAQ (reference sequence). V lost 5 bases to trimming and J lost 4 bases; unmatched junction nucleotides: 6. As DNA, the CDR3 is TGTGCCAGCAGCGATGGACAGGGTAGAGAGACCCAGTACTTC. Protein: CASSDGQGRETQYF.

The rearrangement uses TRBV10-3 and TRBJ2-7; D might be TRBD1 (6 bases). With 7 bases removed from V and 3 bases from J, the gap between germline ends came to 19 bases. CDR1 and CDR2 from the germline V gene are ENHRY and SYGVKD. The CDR3 extends over 15 amino acids. CDR3 residues: CAIIQDRPWGYEQYF. CDR3 bases: TGTGCCATCATCCAAGACAGGCCTTGGGGCTACGAGCAGTACTTC.

This clone was seen only a few times. V gene TRBV9 combines with J gene TRBJ2-3; D is unclear. Germline CDR1 and CDR2: SGDLS and YYNGEE. There are 9 residues in the CDR3. V lost 7 bases, J lost 6 bases, and 3 bases lay in between. CDR3 nucleotide sequence: TGTGCCAGCGACGATACGCAGTATTTT. Translating gives CASDDTQYF.

V usage is TRBV9 and J usage is TRBJ2-3; 15 bases are a match to TRBD2. This CDR3 region has 17 residues. V shed 5 bases, J shed 4 bases, and the junction held 8 bases outside the gene matches. The germline CDR1 and CDR2 sequences are SGDLS and YYNGEE. The CDR3 DNA is TGTGCCAGCAGTGGGACTAGCGGGGGGACCCTCGCAGATACGCAGTATTTT. Its translation is CASSGTSGGTLADTQYF.

The rearrangement joins TRBV12-5 to TRBJ1-5, with a possible D match to TRBD1 (5 bases). Trimming pared 5 bases from V and 5 bases from J, leaving 16 bases between. CDR3 size: 15 residues. Germline V gives CDR1 LGHNT, CDR2 FRNRAP. CDR3 loop: CASGHASRGDQPQHF. The CDR3 bases are TGTGCTAGTGGTCACGCGAGTCGAGGGGATCAGCCCCAGCATTTT.

This CDR3 is CASSISPTGVNTEAFF. The CDR3 coding sequence is TGTGCCAGTAGTATAAGTCCGACAGGGGTGAACACTGAAGCTTTCTTT. The genes are TRBV19 and TRBJ1-1; the match to TRBD1 covers 8 bases. The CDR3 is 16 residues long. Germline V gives CDR1 LNHDA, CDR2 SQIVND (reference sequence). V lost 2 bases to trimming and J lost 0 bases; unmatched junction nucleotides: 5.

In this sample, this clone turned up a few times. The chain combines TRBV6-5 with TRBJ2-3, with D unclear. The CDR3 consists of 13 residues. V gave up 0 bases and J gave up 4 bases, with 5 bases separating them. CDR1 and CDR2 from the germline V gene are MNHEY and SVGAGI. CDR3 amino acids: CASSYSMADTQYF. The CDR3 nucleotides read TGTGCCAGCAGTTACTCGATGGCAGATACGCAGTATTTT.

CDR3 DNA sequence: TGTGCCAGCAGCTTAGCCGGCGGGCTAGGCTATGGCTACACCTTC. The encoded protein is CASSLAGGLGYGYTF. The rearrangement uses TRBV11-2 and TRBJ1-2; D is unclear. The germline V gene has CDR1 SGHAT and CDR2 FQNNGV. This CDR3 has 15 amino acids. V lost 1 base and J 4 bases, leaving 13 bases between the germline ends.

CDR3 DNA: TGTGCCAGCAGCGTGCAAGGTTCCTCTGGAAACACCATATATTTT. Its protein is CASSVQGSSGNTIYF. V is TRBV9 and J is TRBJ1-3; D remains unclear. Germline CDR1 and CDR2: SGDLS and YYNGEE. V gave up 2 bases and J gave up 0 bases, with 9 bases separating them. This CDR3 has 15 amino acids. The whole variable domain, filled in from reference TRBV9 and TRBJ1-3, reads DSGVTQTPKHLITATGQRVTLRCSPRSGDLSVYWYQQSLDQGLQFLIQYYNGEERAKGNILERFSAQQFPDLHSELNLSSLELGDSALYFCASSVQGSSGNTIYFGEGSWLTVV.

This clone has only one observation. V is TRBV2 and J is TRBJ1-1; D remains ambiguous. Trimming cost V 5 bases and J 2 bases, with 9 bases left between them. This CDR3 spans 13 amino acids. Looked up from germline, CDR1 is SNHLY and CDR2 is FYNNEI. Here the CDR3 DNA reads TGTGCCAGCAGTAGGGAGGTAAACACTGAAGCTTTCTTT. This gives the protein CASSREVNTEAFF. Drawing the rest from reference TRBV2 and TRBJ1-1, the complete variable domain is EPEVTQTPSHQVTQMGQEVILRCVPISNHLYFYWYRQILGQKVEFLVSFYNNEISEKSEIFDDQFSVERPDGSNFTLKIRSTKLEDSAMYFCASSREVNTEAFFGQGTRLTVV.

The table lists this clone with many counts. The chain carries TRBV6-6 and TRBJ2-3; TRBD1 agrees at 7 bases. The length of the CDR3 is 16 residues. Looked up from germline, CDR1 is MNHNY and CDR2 is SVGAGI (reference sequence). V was clipped by 6 bases and J by 1 base; unmatched bases: 10. DNA for the CDR3: TGTGCCAGCAGCCCTTCTAGGGGGCTGCGCACAGATACGCAGTATTTT. This sequence encodes CASSPSRGLRTDTQYF.

The table lists this clone with a few counts. This chain joins TRBV29-1 and TRBJ2-7; D may be TRBD1 or TRBD2 (5 bases each). V lost 5 bases, J lost 3 bases, and 14 bases lay in between. The CDR3 covers 13 residues. Per germline, CDR1 SQVTM and CDR2 ANQGSEA. The DNA for the CDR3 is TGCAGCGTTTCACCGGGACCCAGCTACGAGCAGTACTTC. Protein product: CSVSPGPSYEQYF.

CDR3 sequence reads: CASSRDRDGNQPQHF. CDR3 nucleotide sequence: TGTGCCAGCAGTCGGGACAGGGATGGCAATCAGCCCCAGCATTTT. The gene calls are TRBV11-1 and TRBJ1-5, with 9 bases fitting TRBD1. The V gene's germline CDR1 is SGHAT and CDR2 FQDESV (reference sequence). V gave up 6 bases and J gave up 2 bases; unmatched junction bases: 5. This CDR3 spans 15 amino acids. Looking up the rest from reference TRBV11-1 and TRBJ1-5 gives the full variable domain: EAEVAQSPRYKITEKSQAVAFWCDPISGHATLYWYRQILGQGPELLVQFQDESVVDDSQLPKDRFSAERLKGVDSTLKIQPAELGDSAMYLCASSRDRDGNQPQHFGDGTRLSIL.

J is TRBJ1-2 and V is TRBV10-3, with D unresolved. V was shortened by 3 bases and J by 6 bases, with 11 bases between the two germline ends. CDR3 size: 13 residues. Per the germline V gene, CDR1 is ENHRY and CDR2 is SYGVKD. The CDR3 loop is CAISDPRRDGYTF. The CDR3 DNA reads as TGTGCCATCAGTGACCCCAGGAGAGATGGCTACACCTTC.

V and J are TRBV6-4 and TRBJ2-3; 9 nucleotides match TRBD1. This CDR3 contains 15 residues. Unmatched junction bases numbered 8, after V lost 7 bases and J lost 3 bases. Germline CDR1 is MRHNA and CDR2 is SNTAGT. The CDR3 sequence: CASNRTGAQTDTQYF. The CDR3 DNA follows: TGTGCCAGCAACCGGACAGGGGCCCAGACAGATACGCAGTATTTT.

This clone has just one count. The chain combines TRBV28 with TRBJ2-6; no clear D. CDR1 is MDHEN and CDR2 is SYDVKM in the germline V gene. The CDR3 is 15 amino acids. The V gene lost 5 bases and the J gene lost 0 bases, with 8 bases spanning the gap. CDR3 sequence: CASSIRVSGANVLTF. The CDR3 nucleotides read TGTGCCAGCAGTATCAGAGTCTCTGGGGCCAACGTCCTGACTTTC.

The CDR3 DNA follows: TGTGCCAGCAGCTTCAGGGGAGGGGGGACCAATCAGCCCCAGCATTTT. Translated: CASSFRGGGTNQPQHF. This rearrangement joins TRBV7-2 to TRBJ1-5, with a possible D match to TRBD1 (6 bases). V lost 3 bases, J lost 3 bases, and 15 bases lay in between. Germline assignment: CDR1 SGHTA and CDR2 FQGNSA. The CDR3 consists of 16 residues.

The DNA for the CDR3 is TGTGCCAGCTCGCCCGGGACAGGGGGCAGAGATGAGCAGTTCTTC. This sequence encodes CASSPGTGGRDEQFF. V usage is TRBV18 and J usage is TRBJ2-1; 12 nucleotides align to TRBD1. The V gene's germline CDR1 is KGHSH and CDR2 LQKENI. The trim removed 6 bases at V and 8 bases at J, leaving 8 bases unmatched. This CDR3 has 15 residues. Complete variable domain (other parts from reference TRBV18 and TRBJ2-1): NAGVMQNPRHLVRRRGQEARLRCSPMKGHSHVYWYRQLPEEGLKFMVYLQKENIIDESGMPKERFSAEFPKEGPSILRIQQVVRGDSAAYFCASSPGTGGRDEQFFGPGTRLTVL.

The J gene is TRBJ2-2, the V gene TRBV10-3, with 9 bases matching TRBD1. Trimming removed 6 bases from V and 4 bases from J; junction bases left unmatched: 6. This CDR3 region has 15 residues. The germline gives CDR1 ENHRY, CDR2 SYGVKD. CDR3 residues: CAISPGTGFTGELFF. CDR3 bases: TGTGCCATCAGCCCCGGGACAGGGTTCACCGGGGAGCTGTTTTTT.